This T cell receptor beta chain was obtained from a study of T cell repertoires in cytomegalovirus infection. Looking at the study overall: It was the public TCR beta signatures that indicated both CMV infection and matching HLA type.

This clonotype was seen only a few times. CDR1 is SNHLY and CDR2 is FYNNEI in the germline V gene. Trimming stripped 7 bases from V and 5 bases from J, with 15 bases between. CDR3 size: 15 residues. One entry per CDR3 protein, called by TCRdb with MiXCR from the reads. The table includes over 450,000 distinct CDR3 sequences, approximately 10% detected once. The sequenced sample was PBMCs. The chain uses TRBV2 and TRBJ1-6; D is perhaps TRBD1 (6 bases). The clonotype was recovered from a human donor in good health (CMV status not recorded). Some clones in this sample may be carry-over from other donors' samples. The CDR3 sequence: CASTDGQPNNSPLHF. The CDR3 DNA follows: TGTGCCAGCACTGATGGACAGCCCAATAATTCACCCCTCCACTTT.